One sample yielded the 21 T cell receptor beta chains listed below, sequenced in a study of T cells after yellow fever vaccination. Via MiXCR, TCRdb re-called the 5' RACE reads, giving one row per CDR3 protein. The sample lists around 140,000 distinct CDR3 sequences; approximately 7.7% were seen once. The source was CD4+ T cells sorted from PBMCs, collected 5 days after the yellow fever booster vaccination. The receptors originated from a man in his thirties or forties who received the YFV17D yellow fever vaccine.

This clonotype occurred a few times. The chain uses TRBV2 and TRBJ1-5, with D possibly matching TRBD1 (5 bases). V lost 4 bases and J lost 7, with 14 bases in between. Germline values: CDR1 SNHLY, CDR2 FYNNEI. The CDR3 consists of 14 residues. This CDR3 is CASSVGDRSQPQHF. The CDR3 coding sequence is TGTGCCAGCAGTGTTGGCGACAGAAGCCAGCCCCAGCATTTT.

Only a few counts were recorded for this clonotype. The chain employs TRBV15 and TRBJ1-2, with D perhaps matching TRBD1 (6 bases). Germline CDR1 LNHNV, CDR2 YYDKDF (reference sequence). V was clipped by 3 bases and J by 8 bases, with 13 bases between them. CDR3 size: 13 residues. The CDR3 spells CATSSGTGRGYTF. The DNA for the CDR3 is TGTGCCACCAGCAGCGGCACAGGGCGCGGCTACACCTTC. Full variable domain (rest looked up from reference TRBV15 and TRBJ1-2): DAMVIQNPRYQVTQFGKPVTLSCSQTLNHNVMYWYQQKSSQAPKLLFHYYDKDFNNEADTPDNFQSRRPNTSFCFLDIRSPGLGDTAMYLCATSSGTGRGYTFGSGTRLTVV.

V usage is TRBV5-1 and J usage is TRBJ2-1, with TRBD1 matching over 9 bases. This CDR3 is 14 amino acids long. V was clipped by 4 bases and J by 4 bases; unmatched bases: 3. Per the germline V gene, CDR1 is SGHRS and CDR2 is YFSETQ. The CDR3 sequence: CASSMGQGYNEQFF. Written as DNA, the CDR3 is TGCGCCAGCAGCATGGGACAGGGTTACAATGAGCAGTTCTTC.

This clonotype was detected ten times or more. This sequence joins TRBV7-2 and TRBJ2-3; D is unresolved. V lost 3 bases, J lost 6 bases, and 16 bases lay in between. CDR3 length: 15 amino acids. Germline assignment: CDR1 SGHTA and CDR2 FQGNSA. Here the CDR3 reads CASSFFDFLNDTQYF. The CDR3 DNA sequence: TGTGCCAGCAGCTTTTTTGATTTCTTAAACGATACGCAGTATTTT.

Ten or more counts support this clonotype. The chain recombines TRBV6-5 with TRBJ2-4; 11 bases agree with TRBD1. Germline V lookup: CDR1 MNHEY, CDR2 SVGAGI. V lost 6 bases to trimming and J lost 1 base; unmatched junction nucleotides: 14. This CDR3 is 19 amino acids long. The CDR3 region has the DNA TGTGCCAGCAGAGAGGGGAGGACAGGGGGCGCTCGGGCCAAAAACATTCAGTACTTC. Protein product: CASREGRTGGARAKNIQYF.

The rearrangement links TRBV20-1 to TRBJ2-3; D gene uncertain. The CDR3 is made up of 14 amino acids. V lost 6 bases to trimming and J lost 2 bases, with 15 bases between them. The germline gives CDR1 DFQATT, CDR2 SNEGSKA (reference sequence). The chain's CDR3 is CSAKNPAPTDTQYF. The CDR3 nucleotides are TGCAGTGCCAAGAACCCTGCCCCCACAGATACGCAGTATTTT.

This clonotype was found many times. The chain recombines TRBV7-2 with TRBJ2-1; 10 bases are a match to TRBD2. Germline V gene sequence: CDR1 SGHTA, CDR2 FQGNSA. With 2 bases clipped from V and 6 bases from J, the junction kept 7 bases outside the gene matches. The CDR3 runs 16 residues. DNA of the CDR3: TGTGCCAGCAGCTTAAGCCTAGCGGGAGTGGGCAATGAGCAGTTCTTC. The encoded protein is CASSLSLAGVGNEQFF.

The table lists this clonotype with many counts. The chain couples TRBV5-1 to TRBJ2-5; 7 bases match TRBD1. Looked up from germline, CDR1 is SGHRS and CDR2 is YFSETQ. This CDR3 contains 13 residues. After removal of 0 bases from V and 6 bases from J, the junction contained 2 bases not matched to a gene. CDR3 bases: TGCGCCAGCAGCTTGGAGGGGGCCAAGACCCAGTACTTC. It is translated as CASSLEGAKTQYF.

The chain employs TRBV5-1 and TRBJ1-2, with D uncertain. From germline, CDR1 is SGHRS and CDR2 YFSETQ. Trimming shortened V by 0 bases and J by 1 base, and 10 bases separated the two germline ends. The CDR3 runs 15 residues. The CDR3 DNA reads as TGCGCCAGCAGCTTGGATGGCAGAGATAACTATGGCTACACCTTC. This sequence encodes CASSLDGRDNYGYTF.

This clonotype was seen at least ten times. The rearrangement uses TRBV18 and TRBJ2-5, with D perhaps given as TRBD1 or TRBD2 (5 bases each). The CDR3 is made up of 14 amino acids. The germline gives CDR1 KGHSH, CDR2 LQKENI. The ends were cut back, 6 bases at V and 1 base at J, with 12 bases in the middle. For the CDR3, the DNA is TGTGCCAGCTCGTTTGGGACGACCCAAGAGACCCAGTACTTC. Amino acids: CASSFGTTQETQYF.

In its sample, this clonotype was seen many times. The chain couples TRBV6-2 or TRBV6-3 to TRBJ2-7, with TRBD1 identical over 9 bases. The germline V gene has CDR1 MNHEY and CDR2 SVGEGT. This CDR3 has 16 residues. Losses at the gene ends were 0 bases for V and 2 bases for J; bases not matched to a gene: 5. CDR3 DNA: TGTGCCAGCAGTTACTCGATGGGACAGGGAACCTACGAGCAGTACTTC. It codes for CASSYSMGQGTYEQYF.

In this sample, this clonotype turned up many times. The J gene is TRBJ2-5, the V gene TRBV6-2 or TRBV6-3; D perhaps matches TRBD2 (5 bases). The germline V gene encodes CDR1 MNHEY and CDR2 SVGEGT. The CDR3 is made up of 11 amino acids. V was cut by 4 bases and J by 7 bases, with 7 bases left in between. As DNA, the CDR3 is TGTGCCAGCAGTTCCGGAGGGACCCAGTACTTC. Protein: CASSSGGTQYF.

This clonotype was detected ten times or more. This chain joins TRBV20-1 and TRBJ2-2; TRBD2 aligns across 8 bases. The V segment lost 3 bases and the J segment 5 bases; nucleotides outside the gene matches: 5. Germline CDR1 reads DFQATT; CDR2 reads SNEGSKA (reference sequence). The CDR3 extends over 14 amino acids. The CDR3 sequence is CSASTGGLTGELFF. CDR3 DNA: TGCAGTGCTAGTACGGGAGGGTTGACCGGGGAGCTGTTTTTT.

Of note for this clonotype: Being one base from a much bigger clone, this may be a read error. The V gene is TRBV10-2, the J gene TRBJ2-2; TRBD2 aligns across 9 bases. CDR1 and CDR2 from the germline V gene are WSHSY and SAAADI. CDR3 length: 15 amino acids. CDR3 sequence reads: CASRDSGSSAGQLFF. CDR3 nucleotides: TGCGCCAGCAGAGATAGCGGGAGCTCGGCCGGGCAGCTGTTTTTT.

The chain joins TRBV20-1 to TRBJ2-1, with D possibly matching TRBD2 (6 bases). CDR1 is DFQATT, CDR2 SNEGSKA, per germline (reference sequence). The CDR3 is 10 residues long. The CDR3 nucleotides are TGCGGCGGGGCTTACAATGAGCAGTTCTTC. It specifies CGGAYNEQFF.

The rearrangement links TRBV10-3 to TRBJ2-2, with D perhaps TRBD1 (7 bases). Trimming left V 6 bases short and J 5 bases short, with 16 bases between. CDR1 and CDR2 (germline): ENHRY, SYGVKD. This CDR3 comprises 15 residues. CDR3 nucleotide sequence: TGTGCCATCAGCTCCACGCAGGGGGGAACCGGGGAGCTGTTTTTT. Protein product: CAISSTQGGTGELFF.

In this sample, this clonotype turned up many times. The rearrangement links TRBV20-1 to TRBJ1-4, with D hard to call. This CDR3 comprises 14 residues. The germline V gene encodes CDR1 DFQATT and CDR2 SNEGSKA (reference sequence). Trimming took off 2 bases at V and 0 bases at J, with 7 bases between the two ends. This chain's CDR3 is CSARQVATNEKLFF. The CDR3 DNA reads TGCAGTGCTAGACAGGTTGCAACTAATGAAAAACTGTTTTTT.

The table lists this clonotype with many counts. The chain couples TRBV29-1 to TRBJ2-5, with D maybe TRBD2 (6 bases). Trimming pared 8 bases from V and 5 bases from J, leaving 12 bases between. This CDR3 is 11 amino acids long. Per germline, CDR1 SQVTM and CDR2 ANQGSEA. CDR3 residues: CSSEAGETQYF. The CDR3 DNA sequence: TGCAGCTCTGAGGCGGGGGAGACCCAGTACTTC.

This clonotype was counted ten times or more. The chain carries TRBV20-1 and TRBJ2-2; a possible D gene is TRBD2 (7 bases). The length of the CDR3 is 12 residues. With 6 bases removed from V and 6 bases from J, the gap between germline ends came to 11 bases. Per germline, CDR1 DFQATT and CDR2 SNEGSKA (reference sequence). In DNA, the CDR3 is TGCAGTGCCCGGCGGGGGCCCGGGGAGCTGTTTTTT. This encodes CSARRGPGELFF.

As regards this clonotype: Given a much more abundant clone one base away, this may be a read error. The chain links TRBV5-1 to TRBJ2-1, with 8 bases identical to TRBD2. CDR3 length equals 16 residues. V was clipped by 4 bases and J by 5 bases; unmatched bases: 11. CDR1 and CDR2 (germline): SGHRS, YFSETQ. CDR3 sequence reads: CASSAMAGGENNEQFF. The CDR3 DNA is TGCGCCAGCAGCGCGATGGCGGGAGGAGAAAACAATGAGCAGTTCTTC.

This clonotype has ten or more counts. The chain employs TRBV12-3 or TRBV12-4 and TRBJ1-1; D uncertain. The CDR3 is 13 residues long. Trimming took 1 base from V and 4 from J, leaving 7 bases between them. The DNA of the CDR3 is TGTGCCAGCAGTTTAGTCTGGGGCACTGAAGCTTTCTTT. It codes for CASSLVWGTEAFF.